A single sample gave rise to the 5 T cell receptor beta chains below, sequenced in a study of cytomegalovirus exposure and HLA in healthy donors. Use of 60 Vbeta and 13 Jbeta primers characterized the PCR. TCRdb's table, derived via immunoSEQ multiplex PCR, lists solely in-frame clones and lacks some. The table shows 130,000 or so clones, with around four fifths occurring only once. Input material: PBMCs. The origin of the receptors is a woman between 40 and 50 years old in good health and CMV-seronegative.

The chain has TRBV19 and TRBJ2-7, with D perhaps matching TRBD2 (5 bases). CDR1 and CDR2 (germline): LNHDA, SQIVND (reference sequence). The CDR3 spans 13 residues. Deletions cut 8 bases from V and 6 bases from J, with 17 bases between. The CDR3 is CASLSPGRGEQYF. The DNA of the CDR3 is TGTGCCAGTCTCTCTCCGGGCCGGGGCGAGCAGTACTTC.

The CDR3 nucleotides are TGTGCCATCAGTGATCTCGGACAGGGTAATGAAAAACTGTTTTTT. Translating gives CAISDLGQGNEKLFF. This sequence joins TRBV10-3 and TRBJ1-4; 8 nucleotides line up with TRBD1. Trimming cost V 3 bases and J 4 bases; bases outside gene matches: 4. The CDR3 runs 15 residues. In germline, CDR1 is ENHRY, CDR2 SYGVKD.

This clone has a handful of counts. CDR3 amino acids: CASSYRESTEAFF. The CDR3 DNA follows: TGTGCCAGCAGCTACAGGGAGAGTACTGAAGCTTTCTTT. The V and J genes are TRBV6-1 and TRBJ1-1; possibly TRBD1 for D (6 bases). CDR1 is MNHNS and CDR2 is SASEGT in the germline V gene. The CDR3 spans 13 residues. The ends were cut back, 6 bases at V and 5 bases at J, with 13 bases in the middle.

The V and J genes are TRBV5-1 and TRBJ2-1, with 10 bases lining up with TRBD2. V shed 3 bases and J 4 bases; nucleotides not matched to a gene: 10. The CDR3 loop spans 17 amino acids. Germline CDR1 and CDR2: SGHRS and YFSETQ. CDR3 bases: TGCGCCAGCAGCTCTATCAGCGGGGGGGCCAAATACAATGAGCAGTTCTTC. This encodes CASSSISGGAKYNEQFF.

The V gene is TRBV28, the J gene TRBJ1-2, with TRBD1 matching over 9 bases. J was trimmed by 6 bases and V by 6 bases; bases with no gene match: 5. This CDR3 is 13 amino acids long. The V gene's germline CDR1 is MDHEN and CDR2 SYDVKM. The CDR3 DNA sequence: TGTGCCAGCAGGCCGGGACAGGGTAATGGCTACACCTTC. Translated: CASRPGQGNGYTF.